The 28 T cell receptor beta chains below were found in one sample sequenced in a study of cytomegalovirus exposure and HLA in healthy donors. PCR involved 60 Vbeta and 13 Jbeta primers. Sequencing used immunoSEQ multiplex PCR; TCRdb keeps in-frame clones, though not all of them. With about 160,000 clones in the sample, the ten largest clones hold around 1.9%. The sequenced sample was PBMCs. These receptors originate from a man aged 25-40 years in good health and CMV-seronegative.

The CDR3 spells CASSQGLAGSYEQYF. The CDR3, as DNA: TGCGCCAGCAGCCAGGGACTAGCGGGCTCCTACGAGCAGTACTTC. The chain joins TRBV4-1 to TRBJ2-7; 12 bases are a match to TRBD2. V shed 3 bases, J shed 0 bases, and the junction held 0 bases outside the gene matches. The CDR3 spans 15 residues. The V gene's germline CDR1 is MGHRA and CDR2 YSYEKL.

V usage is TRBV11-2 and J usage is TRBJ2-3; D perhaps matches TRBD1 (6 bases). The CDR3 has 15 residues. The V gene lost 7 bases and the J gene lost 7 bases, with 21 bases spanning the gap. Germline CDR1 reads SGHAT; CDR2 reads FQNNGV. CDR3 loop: CASTPSPDRFYTQYF. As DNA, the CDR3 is TGTGCCAGCACCCCAAGCCCTGACAGGTTTTATACGCAGTATTTT.

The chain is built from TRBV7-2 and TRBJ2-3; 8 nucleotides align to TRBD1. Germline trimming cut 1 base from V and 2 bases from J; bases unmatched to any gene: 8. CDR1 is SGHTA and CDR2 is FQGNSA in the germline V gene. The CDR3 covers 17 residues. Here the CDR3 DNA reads TGTGCCAGCAGCTTAGAGGCAGGGGGCCCTTACACAGATACGCAGTATTTT. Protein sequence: CASSLEAGGPYTDTQYF.

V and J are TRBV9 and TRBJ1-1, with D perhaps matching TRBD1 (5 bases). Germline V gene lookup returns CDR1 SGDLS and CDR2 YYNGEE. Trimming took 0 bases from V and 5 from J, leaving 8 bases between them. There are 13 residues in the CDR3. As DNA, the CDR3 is TGTGCCAGCAGCGTAGCGGAGGGGACTGAAGCTTTCTTT. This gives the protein CASSVAEGTEAFF.

DNA of the CDR3: TGTGCCAGTAGTATAATGAGTAACTCCTACAATGAGCAGTTCTTC. It specifies CASSIMSNSYNEQFF. The chain links TRBV19 to TRBJ2-1, with D hard to call. V lost 2 bases and J 0 bases, leaving 8 bases between the germline ends. The CDR3 contains 15 residues. CDR1 is LNHDA and CDR2 is SQIVND in the germline V gene (reference sequence). Combining the CDR3 with reference TRBV19 and TRBJ2-1 gives the whole variable domain DGGITQSPKYLFRKEGQNVTLSCEQNLNHDAMYWYRQDPGQGLRLIYYSQIVNDFQKGDIAEGYSVSREKKESFPLTVTSAQKNPTAFYLCASSIMSNSYNEQFFGPGTRLTVL.

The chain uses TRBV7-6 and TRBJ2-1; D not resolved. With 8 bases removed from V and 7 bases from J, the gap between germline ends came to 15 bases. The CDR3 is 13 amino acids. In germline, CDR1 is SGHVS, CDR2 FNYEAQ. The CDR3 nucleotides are TGTGCCAGCGGAACCCCCCCCGGGAATGAGCAGTTCTTC. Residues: CASGTPPGNEQFF.

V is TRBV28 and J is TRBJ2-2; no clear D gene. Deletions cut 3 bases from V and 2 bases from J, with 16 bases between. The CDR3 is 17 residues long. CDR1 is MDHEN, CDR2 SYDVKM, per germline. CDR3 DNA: TGTGCCAGCAGTTTTTATGGGCGCCAAGGTAACACCGGGGAGCTGTTTTTT. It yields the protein CASSFYGRQGNTGELFF.

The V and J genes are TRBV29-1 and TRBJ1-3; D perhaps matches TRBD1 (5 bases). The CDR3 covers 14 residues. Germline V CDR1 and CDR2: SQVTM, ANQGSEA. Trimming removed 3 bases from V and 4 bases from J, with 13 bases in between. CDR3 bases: TGCAGCGTTGATCAGGGCACTCTCGGAAACACCATATATTTT. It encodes CSVDQGTLGNTIYF. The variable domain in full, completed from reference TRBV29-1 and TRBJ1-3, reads SAVISQKPSRDICQRGTSLTIQCQVDSQVTMMFWYRQQPGQSLTLIATANQGSEATYESGFVIDKFPISRPNLTFSTLTVSNMSPEDSSIYLCSVDQGTLGNTIYFGEGSWLTVV.

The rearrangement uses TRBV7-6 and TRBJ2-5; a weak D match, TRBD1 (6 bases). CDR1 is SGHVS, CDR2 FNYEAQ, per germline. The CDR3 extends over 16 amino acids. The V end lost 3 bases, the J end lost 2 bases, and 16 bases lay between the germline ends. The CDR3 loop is CASSLIGGREQETQYF. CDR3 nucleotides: TGTGCCAGCAGCTTGATTGGGGGCAGGGAGCAAGAGACCCAGTACTTC.

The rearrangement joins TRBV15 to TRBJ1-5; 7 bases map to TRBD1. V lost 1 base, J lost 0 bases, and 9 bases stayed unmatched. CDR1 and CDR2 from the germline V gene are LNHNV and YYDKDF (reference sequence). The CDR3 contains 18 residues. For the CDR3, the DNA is TGTGCCACCAGCAGAGGGAACAGGGGAATTAGTAGCAATCAGCCCCAGCATTTT. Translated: CATSRGNRGISSNQPQHF. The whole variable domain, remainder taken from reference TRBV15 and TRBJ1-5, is DAMVIQNPRYQVTQFGKPVTLSCSQTLNHNVMYWYQQKSSQAPKLLFHYYDKDFNNEADTPDNFQSRRPNTSFCFLDIRSPGLGDTAMYLCATSRGNRGISSNQPQHFGDGTRLSIL.

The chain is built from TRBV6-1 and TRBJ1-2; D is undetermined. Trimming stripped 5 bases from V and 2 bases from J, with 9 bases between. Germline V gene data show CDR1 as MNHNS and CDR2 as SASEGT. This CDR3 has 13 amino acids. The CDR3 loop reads CASSSSSNYGYTF. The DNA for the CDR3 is TGTGCCAGCAGTTCCTCGAGCAACTATGGCTACACCTTC.

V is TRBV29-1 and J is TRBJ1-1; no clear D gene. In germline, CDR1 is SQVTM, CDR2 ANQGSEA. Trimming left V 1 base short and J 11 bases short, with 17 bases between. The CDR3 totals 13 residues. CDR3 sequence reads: CSVEGQEADVAFF. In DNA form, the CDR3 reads TGCAGCGTTGAAGGGCAGGAAGCAGATGTGGCTTTCTTT.

Here the CDR3 reads CASSPLQDAYEQYF. CDR3 DNA: TGTGCCAGCTCACCACTGCAGGATGCCTACGAGCAGTACTTC. The chain carries TRBV18 and TRBJ2-5; D unresolved. The J call may be wrong; the DNA end is better matched by TRBJ2-7. Per germline, CDR1 KGHSH and CDR2 LQKENI. The length of the CDR3 is 14 residues.

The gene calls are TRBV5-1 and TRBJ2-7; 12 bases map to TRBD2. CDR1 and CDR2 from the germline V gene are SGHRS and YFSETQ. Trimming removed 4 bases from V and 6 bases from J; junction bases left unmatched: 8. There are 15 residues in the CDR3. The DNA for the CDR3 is TGCGCCAGCAGCCTGGCGGGGACTAGCGGGCCCGAGCAGTACTTC. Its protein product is CASSLAGTSGPEQYF.

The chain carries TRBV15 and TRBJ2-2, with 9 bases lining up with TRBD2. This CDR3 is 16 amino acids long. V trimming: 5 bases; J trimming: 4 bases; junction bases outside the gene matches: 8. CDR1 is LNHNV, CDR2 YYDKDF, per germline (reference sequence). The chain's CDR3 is CATSGPRAGGTGELFF. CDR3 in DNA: TGTGCCACCAGCGGCCCTCGAGCGGGAGGCACCGGGGAGCTGTTTTTT.

CDR3 DNA sequence: TGTGCCAGCAGCCCCCGAAGCAGCGACTCTGGAAACACCATATATTTT. Residues: CASSPRSSDSGNTIYF. The gene calls are TRBV7-8 and TRBJ1-3; D is unclear. The CDR3 totals 16 residues. V was pared by 5 bases and J by 0 bases, with 14 bases between. The germline V gene encodes CDR1 SGHVS and CDR2 FQNEAQ.

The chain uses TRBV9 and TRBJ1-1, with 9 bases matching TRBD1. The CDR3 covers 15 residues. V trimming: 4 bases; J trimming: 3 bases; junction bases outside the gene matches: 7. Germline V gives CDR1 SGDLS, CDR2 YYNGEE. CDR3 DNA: TGTGCCAGCAGCCCACTACAGGGGGCGGACACTGAAGCTTTCTTT. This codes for CASSPLQGADTEAFF.

CDR3 coding DNA: TGTGCCAGCAGTTTAAGGAGGGGCTGGGAGCAGTTCTTC. Protein product: CASSLRRGWEQFF. V and J are TRBV28 and TRBJ2-1, with TRBD2 as a possible D gene (6 bases). Deletions cut 2 bases from V and 10 bases from J, with 12 bases between. CDR1 and CDR2 (germline): MDHEN, SYDVKM. The CDR3 is made up of 13 amino acids.

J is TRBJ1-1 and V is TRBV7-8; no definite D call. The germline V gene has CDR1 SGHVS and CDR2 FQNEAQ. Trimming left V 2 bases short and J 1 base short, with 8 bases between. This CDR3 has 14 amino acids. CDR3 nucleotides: TGTGCCAGCAGCTTAACCCAAGCGAACACTGAAGCTTTCTTT. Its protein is CASSLTQANTEAFF.

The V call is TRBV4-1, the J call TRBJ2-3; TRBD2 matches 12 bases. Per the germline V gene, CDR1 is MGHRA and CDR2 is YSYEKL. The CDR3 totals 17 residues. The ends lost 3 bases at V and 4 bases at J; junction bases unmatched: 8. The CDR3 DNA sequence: TGCGCCAGCAGCCATCTAGCGGGAGGGCCTTCCGCAGATACGCAGTATTTT. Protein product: CASSHLAGGPSADTQYF.

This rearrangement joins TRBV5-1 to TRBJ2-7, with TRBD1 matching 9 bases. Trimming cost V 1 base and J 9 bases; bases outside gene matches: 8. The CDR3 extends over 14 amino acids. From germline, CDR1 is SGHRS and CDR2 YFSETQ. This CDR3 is CASSLMGQGSPQYF. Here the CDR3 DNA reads TGCGCCAGCAGCTTGATGGGACAGGGTTCCCCGCAGTACTTC.

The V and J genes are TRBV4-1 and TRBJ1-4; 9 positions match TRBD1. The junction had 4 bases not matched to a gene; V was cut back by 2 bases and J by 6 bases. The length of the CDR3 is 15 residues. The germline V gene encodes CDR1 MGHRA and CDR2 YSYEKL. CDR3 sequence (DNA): TGCGCCAGCAGCCAACGGACAGGGGAAGATGAAAAACTGTTTTTT. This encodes CASSQRTGEDEKLFF.

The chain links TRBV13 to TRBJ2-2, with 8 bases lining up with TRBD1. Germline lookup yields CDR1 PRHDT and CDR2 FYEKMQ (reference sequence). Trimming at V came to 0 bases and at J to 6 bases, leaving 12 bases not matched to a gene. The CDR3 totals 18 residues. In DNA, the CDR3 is TGTGCCAGCAGCTTAGGTCCCGGTCGGACAGGGTGGGCCGGGGAGCTGTTTTTT. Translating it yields CASSLGPGRTGWAGELFF.

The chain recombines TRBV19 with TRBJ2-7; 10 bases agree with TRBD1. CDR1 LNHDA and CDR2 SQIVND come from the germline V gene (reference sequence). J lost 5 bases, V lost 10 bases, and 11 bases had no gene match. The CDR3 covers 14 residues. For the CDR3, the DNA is TGTGCCACAAGGACCGGGACAGGGGTCGACGAGCAGTACTTC. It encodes CATRTGTGVDEQYF.

This chain's CDR3 is CASSMTGTGHYEQYF. The CDR3 DNA is TGTGCCAGTAGTATGACCGGGACAGGGCACTACGAGCAGTACTTC. The chain uses TRBV19 and TRBJ2-7, with 9 bases fitting TRBD1. The V and J ends lost 3 bases and 3 bases, in that order; junction bases with no gene match: 6. Germline-derived CDR1 and CDR2 are LNHDA and SQIVND (reference sequence). This CDR3 spans 15 amino acids.

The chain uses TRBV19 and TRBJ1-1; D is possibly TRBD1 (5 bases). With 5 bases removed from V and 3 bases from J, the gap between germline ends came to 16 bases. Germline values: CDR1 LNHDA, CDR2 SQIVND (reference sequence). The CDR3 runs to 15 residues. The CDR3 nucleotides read TGTGCCAGTAGTTTCCAGGGAGGGTTGGACACTGAAGCTTTCTTT. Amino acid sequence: CASSFQGGLDTEAFF.

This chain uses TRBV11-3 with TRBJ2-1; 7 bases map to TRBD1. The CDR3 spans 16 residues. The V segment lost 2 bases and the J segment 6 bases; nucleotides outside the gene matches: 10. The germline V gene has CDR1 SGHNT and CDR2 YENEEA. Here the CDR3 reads CASSLRYRGWPNEQFF. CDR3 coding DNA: TGTGCCAGCAGCTTAAGGTACAGGGGTTGGCCCAATGAGCAGTTCTTC.

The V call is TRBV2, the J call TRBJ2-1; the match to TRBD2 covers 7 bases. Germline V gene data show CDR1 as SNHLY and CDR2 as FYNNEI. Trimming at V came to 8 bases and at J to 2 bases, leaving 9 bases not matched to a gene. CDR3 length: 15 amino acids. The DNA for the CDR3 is TGTGCCAGCGATCCTAGCGGAGCTACCTACAATGAGCAGTTCTTC. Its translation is CASDPSGATYNEQFF.